This record covers a single T cell receptor beta chain. Its target is unknown. This sample was included in a study of T cell responses to AZD1222 COVID-19 vaccine. Study-wide findings and caveats: Of spike-specific TCRs, nearly half reportedly target regions left unmutated in variants.

Trimming pared 1 base from V and 2 bases from J, leaving 9 bases between. Germline CDR1 SGHTA, CDR2 FQGNSA. CDR3 length: 15 amino acids. Clones were read by immunoSEQ multiplex PCR, and TCRdb kept only the in-frame ones, dropping some. The table records around 180,000 clones, almost 95% of them present only once. This material consisted of peripheral blood, taken on day 0 of AZD1222 vaccination. The TCR comes from an adult in good health. V usage is TRBV7-2 and J usage is TRBJ1-3, with D unclear. CDR3 residues: CASSLGGKAGNTIYF. The DNA for the CDR3 is TGTGCCAGCAGCTTAGGAGGGAAAGCTGGAAACACCATATATTTT.